The 18 T cell receptor beta chains listed next were all sequenced from one sample in a study of OX40 agonist ivuxolimab in advanced cancers. TCRdb keeps only in-frame clones here, not all; method: immunoSEQ multiplex PCR. The table shows tens of thousands of clones, with 92% occurring only once. This specimen consisted of CD4+ or CD8+ T cells sorted from blood, obtained in a trial of the OX40 agonist ivuxolimab. These receptor sequences come from an adult with an advanced solid tumor such as melanoma, head and neck, liver or kidney cancer.

V and J are TRBV2 and TRBJ2-1, with TRBD1 matching over 8 bases. From germline, CDR1 is SNHLY and CDR2 FYNNEI. This CDR3 comprises 13 residues. Trimming removed 6 bases from V and 7 bases from J; junction bases left unmatched: 5. The CDR3 nucleotides are TGTGCCAGCAGCGGACAGGGCAGAAATGAGCAGTTCTTC. The encoded protein is CASSGQGRNEQFF.

The chain joins TRBV6-5 to TRBJ2-7; 9 nucleotides agree with TRBD2. The CDR3 contains 14 residues. In germline, CDR1 is MNHEY, CDR2 SVGAGI. Losses at the gene ends were 1 base for V and 5 bases for J; bases not matched to a gene: 3. The CDR3 nucleotides read TGTGCCAGCAGTTACTTCGCGGGAGGGGACGAGCAGTACTTC. Translating it yields CASSYFAGGDEQYF.

This chain connects TRBV6-8 to TRBJ2-7, with a weak D call TRBD2 (5 bases). Germline V gene sequence: CDR1 MNHGY, CDR2 SAAAGT. The length of the CDR3 is 16 residues. Trimming took 2 bases from V and 6 from J, leaving 20 bases between them. The CDR3 sequence: CASSYRARARYSEQYF. The CDR3 DNA reads TGTGCCAGCAGTTACCGAGCGAGGGCCCGCTATTCCGAGCAGTACTTC.

V is TRBV2 and J is TRBJ1-1; the match to TRBD1 covers 7 bases. The junction had 4 bases not matched to a gene; V was cut back by 3 bases and J by 0 bases. CDR1 and CDR2 from the germline V gene are SNHLY and FYNNEI. The CDR3 is 15 residues long. The CDR3 is CASSDRGRMNTEAFF. The CDR3, as DNA: TGTGCCAGCAGTGACAGGGGGAGGATGAACACTGAAGCTTTCTTT.

This clone was seen just once. The chain carries TRBV7-9 and TRBJ1-2; TRBD1 is a possible D gene (5 bases). CDR3 size: 15 residues. Per the germline V gene, CDR1 is SEHNR and CDR2 is FQNEAQ (reference sequence). Trimming stripped 2 bases from V and 8 bases from J, with 18 bases between. CDR3 residues: CASSLSTGPIYGYTF. In DNA, the CDR3 is TGTGCCAGCAGCTTATCAACAGGTCCCATTTACGGCTACACCTTC.

The rearrangement links TRBV21-1 to TRBJ1-5; TRBD1 is the table's D call, not checked against the DNA. TRBV21-1 is annotated as a pseudogene. This CDR3 is 15 amino acids long. The DNA of the CDR3 is TGTGCCAGCAGCAAAGTAGACACCTGCAATCAGCCCCAGCATTTT. Its protein product is CASSKVDTCNQPQHF.

The rearrangement joins TRBV29-1 to TRBJ1-1; a weak D match, TRBD1 (6 bases). V lost 6 bases and J lost 5, with 19 bases in between. Germline V gene sequence: CDR1 SQVTM, CDR2 ANQGSEA. The CDR3 consists of 14 residues. The CDR3 here is CSVASGVGITEAFF. The CDR3 DNA reads as TGCAGCGTCGCCTCAGGGGTCGGTATAACTGAAGCTTTCTTT.

V gene TRBV6-1 combines with J gene TRBJ2-7; the match to TRBD2 covers 10 bases. Looked up from germline, CDR1 is MNHNS and CDR2 is SASEGT. Losses at the gene ends were 4 bases for V and 4 bases for J; bases not matched to a gene: 16. The CDR3 is 18 residues long. DNA for the CDR3: TGTGCCAGCAGTGCGGGCCCGTCCGGGACTAGCGTGTCTTACGAGCAGTACTTC. Its protein is CASSAGPSGTSVSYEQYF.

V usage is TRBV7-8 and J usage is TRBJ1-2; D is unclear. V lost 2 bases and J lost 10, with 11 bases in between. Germline V gives CDR1 SGHVS, CDR2 FQNEAQ. The length of the CDR3 is 12 residues. The CDR3 loop reads CASSLSPGVYTF. CDR3 DNA: TGTGCCAGCAGCTTAAGCCCAGGCGTCTACACCTTC.

CDR3 in amino acids: CASSEGRPNEKLFF. The CDR3 DNA is TGTGCCAGCAGTGAAGGCAGGCCTAATGAAAAACTGTTTTTT. The chain recombines TRBV2 with TRBJ1-4; D call uncertain. CDR1 is SNHLY, CDR2 FYNNEI, per germline. The CDR3 runs 14 residues. Trimming cost V 1 base and J 3 bases, with 6 bases left between them.

This chain links TRBV4-2 with TRBJ1-4; 9 nucleotides match TRBD1. Per the germline V gene, CDR1 is LGHNA and CDR2 is YNFKEQ. Germline trimming cut 3 bases from V and 8 bases from J; bases unmatched to any gene: 19. The CDR3 has 19 amino acids. Here the CDR3 DNA reads TGTGCCAGCAGCCAGGTTCCACGACAGGGGGTAAGGCTGGGAGAAAAACTGTTTTTT. Translating gives CASSQVPRQGVRLGEKLFF.

V usage is TRBV6-1 and J usage is TRBJ2-3; 10 bases are a match to TRBD2. CDR3 size: 15 residues. J lost 4 bases, V lost 6 bases, and 7 bases had no gene match. Germline CDR1 and CDR2: MNHNS and SASEGT. CDR3 DNA: TGTGCCAGCAGGGAACATCTAGCGGGAGCAGATACGCAGTATTTT. Protein: CASREHLAGADTQYF.

V is TRBV7-9 and J is TRBJ1-4; weak D call: TRBD1 (6 bases). This CDR3 region has 14 residues. CDR1 SEHNR and CDR2 FQNEAQ come from the germline V gene (reference sequence). Deletions cut 3 bases from V and 8 bases from J, with 13 bases between. CDR3 amino acids: CASSFGTGFEKLFF. The CDR3 DNA follows: TGTGCCAGCAGCTTCGGAACAGGGTTCGAAAAACTGTTTTTT.

The rearrangement links TRBV11-2 to TRBJ1-2; D gene uncertain. Germline-derived CDR1 and CDR2 are SGHAT and FQNNGV. The CDR3 is 15 amino acids. V was shortened by 5 bases and J by 6 bases, with 19 bases between the two germline ends. This CDR3 is CASSRTTTSTDGYTF. Written as DNA, the CDR3 is TGTGCCAGCAGCCGAACCACGACTTCAACAGATGGCTACACCTTC.

The chain couples TRBV27 to TRBJ2-2; a weak D match, TRBD1 (5 bases). The germline gives CDR1 MNHEY, CDR2 SMNVEV (reference sequence). The CDR3 length is 15 residues. The V gene lost 7 bases and the J gene lost 5 bases, with 17 bases spanning the gap. The CDR3 sequence is CASTPAGHPTGELFF. DNA of the CDR3: TGTGCCAGCACCCCCGCCGGACATCCTACCGGGGAGCTGTTTTTT.

The chain combines TRBV27 with TRBJ2-6, with 7 bases aligning to TRBD1. This CDR3 has 16 residues. The germline V gene has CDR1 MNHEY and CDR2 SMNVEV (reference sequence). The ends lost 1 base at V and 1 base at J; junction bases unmatched: 1. The CDR3 region is CASSLLQGSGANVLTF. CDR3 coding DNA: TGTGCCAGCAGTTTATTACAGGGGTCTGGGGCCAACGTCCTGACTTTC.

V usage is TRBV21-1 and J usage is TRBJ1-2; the table's D call TRBD1 went unverified against the DNA. TRBV21-1 has pseudogene status. The CDR3 totals 14 residues. The CDR3 sequence: CASSRRTVNYGYTF. The CDR3 bases are TGTGCCAGCAGCAGACGGACAGTAAACTATGGCTACACCTTC.

The J gene is TRBJ2-3, the V gene TRBV18, with 8 bases fitting TRBD1. Unmatched junction bases numbered 7, after V lost 4 bases and J lost 1 base. Germline values: CDR1 KGHSH, CDR2 LQKENI. The CDR3 runs to 16 residues. CDR3 in amino acids: CASSLLGQGGTDTQYF. In DNA, the CDR3 is TGTGCCAGCTCACTACTCGGACAGGGAGGCACAGATACGCAGTATTTT.